Listed below are T cell receptor beta chains from one sample, sequenced in a study of T cell repertoires in cytomegalovirus infection. TCRdb ran MiXCR on the reads and lists one entry per CDR3 protein. In the table there are 250,000 to 300,000 distinct CDR3 sequences, roughly 9.1% of which are singletons. Sequencing input: PBMCs. Receptors were obtained from a human donor in good health (CMV status not recorded). Some clones in this sample may be carry-over from other donors' samples. Each CDR3 is given with its conserved first and last residue. A D gene is named only where the DNA matches it firmly. Clone size appears in some rows only: once, few, many, or a class for an expanded clone.

v_gene	abundance	j_gene	d_gene	CDR3aa	CDR3nt
TRBV28	few	TRBJ1-1	-	CASSFHRATTEAFF	TGTGCCAGCAGTTTCCACAGGGCGACGACTGAAGCTTTCTTT
TRBV12-3/TRBV12-4	many	TRBJ1-2	TRBD1	CASSLTDRGPSGYTF	TGTGCCAGCAGTTTAACCGACAGGGGCCCATCGGGCTACACCTTC
TRBV12-3/TRBV12-4	many	TRBJ1-5	-	CASSFGSVKNWGNQPQHF	TGTGCCAGCAGTTTCGGGTCTGTGAAAAATTGGGGCAATCAGCCCCAGCATTTT
TRBV7-2	many	TRBJ1-5	-	CASSLVGGMWDNQPQHF	TGTGCCAGCAGCTTAGTAGGGGGAATGTGGGACAATCAGCCCCAGCATTTT
TRBV7-2	many	TRBJ1-4	TRBD1	CASSLSRGDRQKLFF	TGTGCCAGCAGCTTGTCGAGGGGGGACAGGCAAAAACTGTTTTTT
TRBV7-2	few	TRBJ1-1	-	CASSLRELNTEAFF	TGTGCCAGCAGCCTGCGAGAACTGAACACTGAAGCTTTCTTT
TRBV20-1	few	TRBJ1-6	TRBD1	CSAHPQGVGSPLHF	TGCAGTGCTCACCCACAGGGGGTAGGTTCACCCCTCCACTTT
TRBV10-3	-	TRBJ2-7	TRBD1	CAISESPGTVYEQYF	TGTGCCATCAGTGAGTCGCCGGGGACAGTCTACGAGCAGTACTTC
TRBV7-2	many	TRBJ2-5	TRBD2	CASSSPTSGKETQYF	TGTGCCAGCAGCTCCCCGACTAGCGGGAAAGAGACCCAGTACTTC
TRBV20-1	many	TRBJ1-5	TRBD1	CSASSNRGIDQPQHF	TGCAGTGCTAGCAGTAACAGGGGGATCGATCAGCCCCAGCATTTT
TRBV30	few	TRBJ1-3	-	CAWSVRTESSGNTIYF	TGTGCCTGGAGTGTACGGACGGAGAGCTCTGGAAACACCATATATTTT
TRBV28	-	TRBJ2-1	-	CASSMARGYNEQFF	TGTGCCAGCAGTATGGCCCGGGGCTACAATGAGCAGTTCTTC
TRBV12-3/TRBV12-4	many	TRBJ2-7	-	CASSLGRNYEQYF	TGTGCCAGCAGTTTGGGACGAAACTACGAGCAGTACTTC
TRBV12-3/TRBV12-4	-	TRBJ1-2	-	CASSLYRPDYGYTF	TGTGCCAGCAGTCTTTATAGGCCGGACTATGGCTACACCTTC
TRBV11-2	-	TRBJ2-3	-	CASSLVPISTDTQYF	TGTGCCAGCAGCTTAGTCCCTATTAGCACAGATACGCAGTATTTT
TRBV7-2	many	TRBJ1-1	-	CASSFSGDTEAFF	TGTGCCAGCAGCTTCTCCGGGGACACTGAAGCTTTCTTT
TRBV7-2	many	TRBJ1-6	-	CASSFTGQLNSPLHF	TGTGCCAGCAGCTTCACCGGACAGCTAAATTCACCCCTCCACTTT
TRBV4-2	many	TRBJ1-3	-	CASSHASTSSGNTIYF	TGTGCCAGCAGCCATGCCTCTACAAGCTCTGGAAACACCATATATTTT
TRBV7-6	many	TRBJ2-1	-	CASSLVPDSGSSYNEQFF	TGTGCCAGCAGCTTAGTGCCCGATAGCGGAAGCTCCTACAATGAGCAGTTCTTC
TRBV25-1	many	TRBJ2-1	-	CASSEYRTGWSEQFF	TGTGCCAGCAGTGAATATAGGACCGGGTGGAGTGAGCAGTTCTTC
TRBV7-2	many	TRBJ1-4	-	CASSSLMVEKLFF	TGTGCCAGCAGCTCCCTAATGGTGGAAAAACTGTTTTTT
TRBV5-5	-	TRBJ1-5	-	CASSQQGWQPQHF	TGTGCCAGCAGCCAACAGGGATGGCAGCCCCAGCATTTT
TRBV12-3/TRBV12-4	many	TRBJ2-6	-	CASSSRDTSGANVLTF	TGTGCCAGCAGTTCGCGGGACACCTCTGGGGCCAACGTCCTGACTTTC
TRBV28	many	TRBJ1-1	-	CASSLSGRTMNTEAFF	TGTGCCAGCAGTTTATCCGGACGGACAATGAACACTGAAGCTTTCTTT
TRBV6-4	many	TRBJ1-5	TRBD1	CASSADRAQPQHF	TGTGCCAGCAGCGCCGACAGGGCTCAGCCCCAGCATTTT
TRBV10-2	few	TRBJ2-1	-	CASSEFPTHEQFF	TGCGCCAGCAGTGAGTTCCCGACGCATGAGCAGTTCTTC
TRBV29-1	-	TRBJ2-7	TRBD1	CSARQGATYEQYF	TGCAGCGCCCGACAGGGGGCAACTTACGAGCAGTACTTC
TRBV7-2	many	TRBJ2-5	TRBD2	CASSLVAGGPQETQYF	TGTGCCAGCAGCTTAGTCGCGGGGGGGCCCCAAGAGACCCAGTACTTC
TRBV6-5	-	TRBJ1-1	TRBD1	CASSYEGQVNTEAFF	TGTGCCAGCAGTTACGAAGGACAGGTAAACACTGAAGCTTTCTTT
TRBV9	few	TRBJ2-3	-	CASSVIPGPTDTQYF	TGTGCCAGCAGCGTAATACCCGGCCCCACAGATACGCAGTATTTT
TRBV5-4	-	TRBJ2-7	TRBD2	CASSSGLADSYEQYF	TGTGCCAGCAGCTCGGGACTAGCGGACTCCTACGAGCAGTACTTC
TRBV15	few	TRBJ1-1	-	CATSRDYATGDTEAFF	TGTGCCACCAGCAGAGATTATGCAACAGGTGATACTGAAGCTTTCTTT
TRBV14	-	TRBJ2-3	TRBD1	CASSQTGFSTDTQYF	TGTGCCAGCAGCCAGACAGGGTTTTCCACAGATACGCAGTATTTT
TRBV7-8	many	TRBJ2-3	TRBD2	CASSLRTSGGFTDTQYF	TGTGCCAGCAGCTTACGGACTAGCGGGGGATTCACAGATACGCAGTATTTT
TRBV7-2	many	TRBJ1-3	-	CASSLAPGVTNTIYF	TGTGCCAGCAGCTTAGCTCCAGGGGTGACAAACACCATATATTTT
TRBV11-2	-	TRBJ2-7	TRBD2	CASSRQPGGTYEQYF	TGTGCCAGCAGTCGACAACCGGGAGGTACATACGAGCAGTACTTC
TRBV11-3	-	TRBJ2-3	TRBD2	CASSFSAGEADTQYF	TGTGCCAGCAGCTTCTCAGCGGGAGAGGCAGATACGCAGTATTTT
TRBV7-2	few	TRBJ2-7	-	CASSRRGWESREQYF	TGTGCCAGCAGCAGAAGAGGGTGGGAGTCGCGCGAGCAGTACTTC
TRBV29-1	-	TRBJ1-2	TRBD1	CSVSGQGNYGYTF	TGCAGCGTTTCGGGACAGGGGAACTATGGCTACACCTTC
TRBV28	many	TRBJ2-3	-	CASSRQRAVVPDTQYF	TGTGCCAGCAGTAGACAGCGGGCGGTAGTTCCAGATACGCAGTATTTT
TRBV28	-	TRBJ1-2	TRBD1	CASSFMGQNYGYTF	TGTGCCAGCAGTTTTATGGGACAGAACTATGGCTACACCTTC
TRBV5-4	many	TRBJ1-2	TRBD1	CASSRDSNLNYGYTF	TGTGCCAGCAGCAGGGACAGCAATTTAAACTATGGCTACACCTTC
TRBV5-4	-	TRBJ2-1	TRBD2	CASTAGVSYNEQFF	TGTGCCTCGACGGCGGGAGTTTCCTACAATGAGCAGTTCTTC